These 6 T cell receptor beta chains originate from one sample sequenced in a study of blood T cell repertoires in COVID-19. The table came from immunoSEQ multiplex PCR; TCRdb's copy has only in-frame clones and leaves some out. The repertoire holds 200,000 to 250,000 clones, with about nine tenths as singletons. Source material: PBMCs or T cells enriched from blood (not recorded which). Receptors originate from a woman between 50 and 59 years old in a cohort exposed to, infected with or recovered from COVID-19 (not recorded which).

The chain is built from TRBV2 and TRBJ1-1, with TRBD1 matching 12 bases. CDR3 length equals 13 residues. Germline assignment: CDR1 SNHLY and CDR2 FYNNEI. V lost 8 bases, J lost 8 bases, and 6 bases stayed unmatched. DNA of the CDR3: TGTGCCAGCCAGGGGACAGGGGGCTTAGAAGCTTTCTTT. Translation: CASQGTGGLEAFF.

The chain combines TRBV12-3 or TRBV12-4 with TRBJ2-3; D is undetermined. This CDR3 is 13 amino acids long. Trimming shortened V by 5 bases and J by 4 bases, and 10 bases separated the two germline ends. CDR3 nucleotides: TGTGCCAGCAGTCAATCGGGTTCAGATACGCAGTATTTT. As protein: CASSQSGSDTQYF.

CDR3 sequence: CASTTLPGLAETQYF. CDR3 coding DNA: TGTGCCAGCACCACACTCCCGGGACTAGCGGAGACCCAGTACTTC. The chain combines TRBV7-9 with TRBJ2-5; 10 bases line up with TRBD2. This CDR3 contains 15 residues. J lost 5 bases, V lost 7 bases, and 10 bases had no gene match. Germline V CDR1 and CDR2: SEHNR, FQNEAQ (reference sequence).

In DNA form, the CDR3 reads TGTGCCAGCAGTTTCGGCACCGGGGAGCTGTTTTTT. This sequence encodes CASSFGTGELFF. The rearrangement joins TRBV12-3 or TRBV12-4 to TRBJ2-2, with D unresolved. Trimming removed 3 bases at V and 4 bases at J, with 3 bases between. The CDR3 contains 12 residues.

This chain connects TRBV3-1 (or the pseudogene TRBV3-2) to TRBJ2-1, with D hard to call. CDR3 length equals 13 residues. From germline, CDR1 is LGHDT and CDR2 YNNKEL (reference sequence). Trimming cost V 0 bases and J 5 bases, with 5 bases left between them. The CDR3 loop is CASSQDLHNEQFF. CDR3 sequence (DNA): TGTGCCAGCAGCCAAGATCTCCACAATGAGCAGTTCTTC.

This clone was recorded only once. This chain joins TRBV11-3 and TRBJ2-2, with D unresolved. CDR3 length equals 14 residues. Germline CDR1 SGHNT, CDR2 YENEEA. V lost 4 bases, J lost 0 bases, and 6 bases lay in between. DNA of the CDR3: TGTGCCAGCAGCTCTAATTCGAACACCGGGGAGCTGTTTTTT. It is translated as CASSSNSNTGELFF.